Listed here are 20 T cell receptor beta chains from one sample, sequenced in a study of blood T cell repertoires in COVID-19. Assay: immunoSEQ multiplex PCR; the TCRdb copy retains only in-frame clones and omits some. Of about 58,000 clones in the sample, about 83% are singletons; the top ten hold roughly 4.5%. Sequencing was done on a sample of peripheral blood. The receptor source for this set is a man aged 40-49 years with active COVID-19.

The chain employs TRBV3-1 (or the pseudogene TRBV3-2) and TRBJ2-1; no reliable D call. V shed 4 bases and J shed 13 bases, with 14 bases lying between them. This CDR3 comprises 12 residues. Germline loops: CDR1 LGHDT, CDR2 YNNKEL (reference sequence). As DNA, the CDR3 is TGTGCCAGCAGCCCTGGTCCCGGTTCACAGTTCTTC. Translating gives CASSPGPGSQFF.

This clone was counted once. V usage is TRBV9 and J usage is TRBJ2-1, with D maybe TRBD2 (5 bases). The CDR3 contains 15 residues. V shed 4 bases and J shed 1 base, with 12 bases lying between them. CDR1 SGDLS and CDR2 YYNGEE come from the germline V gene. For the CDR3, the DNA is TGTGCCAGCAGCAGCGGTAGTTCTTCCTACAATGAGCAGTTCTTC. Protein product: CASSSGSSSYNEQFF.

This clone was recorded once. The chain recombines TRBV4-1 with TRBJ2-1, with 16 bases that match TRBD2. V lost 4 bases, J lost 0 bases, and 3 bases stayed unmatched. CDR1 MGHRA and CDR2 YSYEKL come from the germline V gene. The length of the CDR3 is 18 residues. CDR3 nucleotide sequence: TGCGCCAGCAGCCCGGGACTAGCGGGGGGGAGCTCCTACAATGAGCAGTTCTTC. Its protein product is CASSPGLAGGSSYNEQFF.

The V and J genes are TRBV28 and TRBJ2-1, with 10 positions matching TRBD2. The V and J ends lost 1 base and 4 bases, in that order; junction bases with no gene match: 1. The CDR3 has 15 amino acids. Looked up from germline, CDR1 is MDHEN and CDR2 is SYDVKM. CDR3 amino acids: CASSLSLAGYNEQFF. CDR3 nucleotide sequence: TGTGCCAGCAGTTTATCACTAGCGGGGTACAATGAGCAGTTCTTC.

The chain has TRBV6-2 or TRBV6-3 and TRBJ1-1; D perhaps matches TRBD1 (5 bases). Germline loops: CDR1 MNHEY, CDR2 SVGEGT. The CDR3 loop spans 14 amino acids. With 6 bases removed from V and 1 base from J, the gap between germline ends came to 12 bases. CDR3 loop: CASSQGVTNTEAFF. The CDR3 DNA sequence: TGTGCCAGCAGCCAAGGGGTGACGAACACTGAAGCTTTCTTT.

CDR3 amino acids: CASSPIAGEVETQYF. CDR3 nucleotides: TGTGCCAGCTCACCAATAGCGGGAGAGGTCGAGACCCAGTACTTC. The chain couples TRBV18 to TRBJ2-5; 9 bases agree with TRBD2. The CDR3 has 15 amino acids. V was clipped by 2 bases and J by 5 bases; unmatched bases: 6. Germline loops: CDR1 KGHSH, CDR2 LQKENI.

This chain links TRBV9 with TRBJ2-3; 10 bases are a match to TRBD2. CDR3 size: 16 residues. After removal of 0 bases from V and 1 base from J, the junction contained 2 bases not matched to a gene. CDR1 and CDR2 from the germline V gene are SGDLS and YYNGEE. CDR3: CASSVGAGGGTDTQYF. The CDR3 DNA sequence: TGTGCCAGCAGCGTAGGAGCGGGAGGGGGCACAGATACGCAGTATTTT. Full variable domain (remainder filled in from reference TRBV9 and TRBJ2-3): DSGVTQTPKHLITATGQRVTLRCSPRSGDLSVYWYQQSLDQGLQFLIQYYNGEERAKGNILERFSAQQFPDLHSELNLSSLELGDSALYFCASSVGAGGGTDTQYFGPGTRLTVL.

The CDR3 DNA is TGTGCCAGCAGTTTAATGGGGGGGAGGGTTGAAAGTAGGTACGAGCAGTACTTC. This encodes CASSLMGGRVESRYEQYF. V usage is TRBV27 and J usage is TRBJ2-7; 7 positions agree with TRBD2. The length of the CDR3 is 18 residues. Germline V gene lookup returns CDR1 MNHEY and CDR2 SMNVEV (reference sequence). J lost 4 bases, V lost 2 bases, and 17 bases had no gene match.

This clone was found a few times. V usage is TRBV27 and J usage is TRBJ1-4; TRBD1 aligns across 9 bases. The CDR3 spans 14 residues. Germline CDR1 reads MNHEY; CDR2 reads SMNVEV (reference sequence). With 6 bases clipped from V and 10 bases from J, the junction kept 9 bases outside the gene matches. The CDR3 region is CASRVGQGFGKLFF. CDR3 coding DNA: TGTGCCAGCAGGGTGGGACAGGGTTTCGGAAAACTGTTTTTT.

The chain combines TRBV7-2 with TRBJ2-3; TRBD2 agrees at 11 bases. The ends lost 4 bases at V and 1 base at J; junction bases unmatched: 7. The CDR3 covers 17 residues. Per the germline V gene, CDR1 is SGHTA and CDR2 is FQGNSA. For the CDR3, the DNA is TGTGCCAGCAGCTCAGCCGGGACTAGCGGTCGCACAGATACGCAGTATTTT. This encodes CASSSAGTSGRTDTQYF.

The chain recombines TRBV5-6 with TRBJ2-7, with D unresolved. With 2 bases removed from V and 0 bases from J, the gap between germline ends came to 6 bases. Germline CDR1 and CDR2: SGHDT and YYEEEE. The CDR3 is 13 amino acids. The CDR3 spells CASSFLSSYEQYF. DNA of the CDR3: TGTGCCAGCAGCTTCCTCAGCTCCTACGAGCAGTACTTC.

J is TRBJ2-3 and V is TRBV3-1 (or the pseudogene TRBV3-2); D ambiguous. V gave up 3 bases and J gave up 7 bases, with 8 bases separating them. Germline CDR1 and CDR2: LGHDT and YNNKEL (reference sequence). The CDR3 loop spans 12 amino acids. The CDR3 protein is CASSHNINTQYF. The CDR3 DNA is TGTGCCAGCAGCCATAATATAAATACGCAGTATTTT.

The rearrangement uses TRBV29-1 and TRBJ2-7; the match to TRBD2 covers 12 bases. CDR1 and CDR2 (germline): SQVTM, ANQGSEA. J was trimmed by 4 bases and V by 3 bases; bases with no gene match: 10. The CDR3 is 16 amino acids. The CDR3 sequence: CSVDGASGRAGYEQYF. CDR3 nucleotides: TGCAGCGTTGATGGGGCTAGCGGGAGGGCCGGGTACGAGCAGTACTTC.

V and J are TRBV21-1 and TRBJ2-7; the D call in the table, TRBD2, was not verified against the DNA. TRBV21-1 is labeled a pseudogene. This CDR3 contains 18 residues. The CDR3 region has the DNA TGTGCCAGCAGCAAATTCCCCCATCCCGGGTCCTCTTCCTACGAGCAGTACTTC. It specifies CASSKFPHPGSSSYEQYF.

The chain employs TRBV19 and TRBJ1-5; 8 bases fit TRBD1. The CDR3 sequence is 14 residues long. The ends lost 5 bases at V and 2 bases at J; junction bases unmatched: 2. Germline V gene sequence: CDR1 LNHDA, CDR2 SQIVND (reference sequence). CDR3 amino acids: CASSPGQGNQPQHF. CDR3 bases: TGTGCCAGTAGTCCGGGACAGGGCAATCAGCCCCAGCATTTT.

The V call is TRBV10-3, the J call TRBJ2-5; D perhaps matches TRBD2 (6 bases). V lost 6 bases to trimming and J lost 5 bases, with 19 bases between them. Germline lookup yields CDR1 ENHRY and CDR2 SYGVKD. CDR3 length equals 15 residues. CDR3 loop: CAISKSGRGVETQYF. Here the CDR3 DNA reads TGTGCCATCAGCAAGTCCGGGAGAGGAGTTGAGACCCAGTACTTC.

The chain carries TRBV10-3 and TRBJ2-6; D possibly corresponds to TRBD1 (6 bases). In germline, CDR1 is ENHRY, CDR2 SYGVKD. Trimming stripped 4 bases from V and 2 bases from J, with 12 bases between. The CDR3 runs to 16 residues. This CDR3 is CAISGQQGTGANVLTF. CDR3 sequence (DNA): TGTGCCATCAGTGGCCAACAGGGTACTGGGGCCAACGTCCTGACTTTC.

The chain employs TRBV10-3 and TRBJ2-3; 7 bases align to TRBD2. The CDR3 sequence is 14 residues long. The V and J ends lost 0 bases and 6 bases, in that order; junction bases with no gene match: 3. The germline gives CDR1 ENHRY, CDR2 SYGVKD. CDR3 sequence: CAISESRAGDTQYF. The CDR3 DNA sequence: TGTGCCATCAGTGAGTCAAGAGCGGGGGATACGCAGTATTTT.

This clone has a handful of counts. The chain is built from TRBV6-4 and TRBJ2-1, with 8 bases matching TRBD2. Per the germline V gene, CDR1 is MRHNA and CDR2 is SNTAGT. Trimming cost V 5 bases and J 6 bases; bases outside gene matches: 12. The length of the CDR3 is 16 residues. The CDR3 protein is CASSSSGTSGVNEQFF. In DNA form, the CDR3 reads TGTGCCAGCAGTTCTTCCGGGACTAGTGGGGTCAATGAGCAGTTCTTC.

A note on this clone: Mismatch with germline at one junction end may stem from a read error. The chain recombines TRBV11-2 with TRBJ2-3, with 10 bases that match TRBD2. CDR3 length equals 14 residues. CDR1 SGHAT and CDR2 FQNNGV come from the germline V gene. This CDR3 reads CASSLVRAGGLGSF. In DNA form, the CDR3 reads TGTGCCAGCAGCTTAGTACGAGCGGGGGGGCTGGGGAGTTTT.